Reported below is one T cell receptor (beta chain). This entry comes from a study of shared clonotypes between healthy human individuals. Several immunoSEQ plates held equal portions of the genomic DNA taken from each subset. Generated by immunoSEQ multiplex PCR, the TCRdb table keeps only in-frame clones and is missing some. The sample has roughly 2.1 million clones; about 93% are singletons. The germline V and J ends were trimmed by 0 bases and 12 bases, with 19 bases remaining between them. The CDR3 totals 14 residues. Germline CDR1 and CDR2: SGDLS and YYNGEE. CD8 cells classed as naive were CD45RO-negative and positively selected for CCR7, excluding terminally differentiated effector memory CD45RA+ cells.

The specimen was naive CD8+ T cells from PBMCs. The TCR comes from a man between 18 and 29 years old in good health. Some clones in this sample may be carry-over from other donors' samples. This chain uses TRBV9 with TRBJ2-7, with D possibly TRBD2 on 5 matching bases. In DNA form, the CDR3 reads TGTGCCAGCAGCGTAGGGCCTAGCCGCCACCCTGCGTACTTC. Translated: CASSVGPSRHPAYF.